A single sample gave rise to the 7 T cell receptor beta chains below, sequenced in a study of blood T cells in healthy people across ages. A second PCR, run for about 7 to 11 cycles, used a sample-barcoded 5' primer plus a J-beta primer mix. TCRdb passed the 5' RACE reads through MiXCR, listing each CDR3 protein once. The repertoire has 980,000 or so distinct CDR3 sequences, roughly 52% of them found once; the top ten carry about an eighth. Sequencing was carried out using blood. The origin of the receptors is a man younger than 40 in good health.

There are many counts of this clonotype. This chain uses TRBV3-1 with TRBJ1-2; D is perhaps TRBD1 (6 bases). With 0 bases removed from V and 6 bases from J, the gap between germline ends came to 8 bases. Germline V CDR1 and CDR2: LGHDT, YNNKEL (reference sequence). The CDR3 sequence is 13 residues long. As DNA, the CDR3 is TGTGCCAGCAGCCAAGACCGACAGGATGGCTACACCTTC. Translated: CASSQDRQDGYTF.

This clonotype appeared a few times. V is TRBV5-1 and J is TRBJ2-1; 7 bases line up with TRBD2. The CDR3 length is 20 residues. V was pared by 0 bases and J by 0 bases, with 15 bases of the junction left unmatched. The germline CDR1 and CDR2 sequences are SGHRS and YFSETQ. CDR3 sequence reads: CASSLEVMGGFASSYNEQFF. In nucleotides, the CDR3 is TGCGCCAGCAGCTTGGAAGTCATGGGGGGGTTTGCAAGCTCCTACAATGAGCAGTTCTTC.

J is TRBJ2-3 and V is TRBV29-1; 13 bases agree with TRBD2. This CDR3 contains 15 residues. Germline assignment: CDR1 SQVTM and CDR2 ANQGSEA. Unmatched junction bases numbered 8, after V lost 7 bases and J lost 4 bases. This chain's CDR3 is CSGIRTSGGADTQYF. CDR3 bases: TGCAGCGGGATTCGGACTAGCGGGGGCGCAGATACGCAGTATTTT.

J is TRBJ1-2 and V is TRBV7-2; D not certain. CDR1 is SGHTA, CDR2 FQGNSA, per germline. This CDR3 has 12 amino acids. Trimming cost V 1 base and J 8 bases, with 8 bases left between them. CDR3 bases: TGTGCCAGCAGCTTAGATACACGGGGCTACACCTTC. As protein: CASSLDTRGYTF.

V and J are TRBV4-2 and TRBJ2-7; D is unresolved. This CDR3 is built from 12 residues. Germline loops: CDR1 LGHNA, CDR2 YNFKEQ. Deletions cut 0 bases from V and 6 bases from J, with 6 bases between. CDR3 coding DNA: TGTGCCAGCAGCCAAGATTTCACCGAGCAGTACTTC. Amino acid sequence: CASSQDFTEQYF.

The V call is TRBV12-3 or TRBV12-4, the J call TRBJ2-7; TRBD1 agrees at 9 bases. The CDR3 has 14 amino acids. The V and J ends lost 5 bases and 3 bases, in that order; junction bases with no gene match: 5. The CDR3 DNA reads as TGTGCCAGCAGTGGTCAGGGACAGGGCTACGAGCAGTACTTC. Protein: CASSGQGQGYEQYF.

V is TRBV5-1 and J is TRBJ1-5, with D unclear. This CDR3 is built from 15 residues. Germline V gives CDR1 SGHRS, CDR2 YFSETQ. Trimming took 0 bases from V and 0 from J, leaving 7 bases between them. DNA for the CDR3: TGCGCCAGCAGCTTGGAGGGAGATAGCAATCAGCCCCAGCATTTT. It specifies CASSLEGDSNQPQHF.